One and the same sample provided the 26 T cell receptor beta chains below, sequenced in a study of cytomegalovirus exposure and HLA in healthy donors. PCR employed 60 Vbeta and 13 Jbeta primers. Clones were read by immunoSEQ multiplex PCR, and TCRdb kept only the in-frame ones, dropping some. The repertoire holds roughly 140,000 clones, with roughly 74% as singletons. Sequenced: PBMCs. Receptor source: a woman aged 35 to 49 in good health and CMV-seropositive.

The chain recombines TRBV5-4 with TRBJ1-3; D possibly corresponds to TRBD1 (6 bases). The CDR3 runs to 16 residues. V lost 2 bases and J lost 8, with 20 bases in between. CDR1 and CDR2 from the germline V gene are SGHNT and YYREEE (reference sequence). The CDR3 here is CASSLGQPNAGHTIYF. The CDR3 bases are TGTGCCAGCAGCTTAGGACAGCCGAACGCCGGCCACACCATATATTTT.

The chain employs TRBV11-2 and TRBJ2-7; perhaps TRBD1 as D (6 bases). This CDR3 comprises 15 residues. From germline, CDR1 is SGHAT and CDR2 FQNNGV. The V end was cut by 1 base, the J end by 4 bases, with 14 bases between. This CDR3 reads CASSLAPGQYYEQYF. DNA of the CDR3: TGTGCCAGCAGCTTAGCCCCGGGACAATATTACGAGCAGTACTTC.

The chain recombines TRBV19 with TRBJ1-5; no definite D call. Germline V gives CDR1 LNHDA, CDR2 SQIVND (reference sequence). V lost 3 bases and J 0 bases, leaving 9 bases between the germline ends. This CDR3 is 15 amino acids long. CDR3 protein: CASSITATSNQPQHF. Here the CDR3 DNA reads TGTGCCAGTAGTATCACAGCCACTAGCAATCAGCCCCAGCATTTT. Supplemented by reference TRBV19 and TRBJ1-5, the full variable domain reads DGGITQSPKYLFRKEGQNVTLSCEQNLNHDAMYWYRQDPGQGLRLIYYSQIVNDFQKGDIAEGYSVSREKKESFPLTVTSAQKNPTAFYLCASSITATSNQPQHFGDGTRLSIL.

CDR3 DNA: TGCGCCAGCAGCTTAGCGGACCCGAACGACAATGAGCAGTTCTTC. Its translation: CASSLADPNDNEQFF. This chain connects TRBV5-1 to TRBJ2-1, with D possibly being TRBD2 (5 bases). The germline CDR1 and CDR2 sequences are SGHRS and YFSETQ. The CDR3 has 15 amino acids. Trimming removed 2 bases from V and 5 bases from J, with 14 bases in between.

The CDR3: CSVRAGFSYEQYF. CDR3 DNA sequence: TGCAGCGTCCGTGCAGGTTTCTCCTACGAGCAGTACTTC. The rearrangement links TRBV29-1 to TRBJ2-7; D not certain. This CDR3 is 13 amino acids long. Germline loops: CDR1 SQVTM, CDR2 ANQGSEA. The V gene lost 6 bases and the J gene lost 0 bases, with 12 bases spanning the gap.

In DNA, the CDR3 is TGCGCCAGCAGCTTACGGGAGAGCACCGGGGAGCTGTTTTTT. Translated: CASSLRESTGELFF. This chain uses TRBV5-1 with TRBJ2-2; maybe TRBD2 (6 bases). V was shortened by 2 bases and J by 4 bases, with 9 bases between the two germline ends. The CDR3 extends over 14 amino acids. CDR1 SGHRS and CDR2 YFSETQ come from the germline V gene.

This chain links TRBV7-8 with TRBJ1-1; 8 bases fit TRBD1. Germline CDR1 and CDR2: SGHVS and FQNEAQ. The V and J ends lost 1 base and 0 bases, in that order; junction bases with no gene match: 4. This CDR3 has 16 residues. The CDR3 nucleotides are TGTGCCAGCAGCTTAGGCTGGACAGGGATGAACACTGAAGCTTTCTTT. Its protein product is CASSLGWTGMNTEAFF.

The chain uses TRBV5-1 and TRBJ2-2, with TRBD2 matching over 11 bases. Per the germline V gene, CDR1 is SGHRS and CDR2 is YFSETQ. The CDR3 runs to 20 residues. Trimming at V came to 4 bases and at J to 7 bases, leaving 21 bases not matched to a gene. This CDR3 reads CASSPGRASGRRSEGGELFF. CDR3 DNA sequence: TGCGCCAGCAGCCCAGGAAGGGCTAGCGGGAGGCGGTCGGAAGGCGGGGAGCTGTTTTTT. The full variable domain, its missing parts supplied by reference TRBV5-1 and TRBJ2-2, is KAGVTQTPRYLIKTRGQQVTLSCSPISGHRSVSWYQQTPGQGLQFLFEYFSETQRNKGNFPGRFSGRQFSNSRSEMNVSTLELGDSALYLCASSPGRASGRRSEGGELFFGEGSRLTVL.

CDR3 bases: TGTGCCAGCAGCTCAATGGGACAGAGCACTGAAGCTTTCTTT. It yields the protein CASSSMGQSTEAFF. J is TRBJ1-1 and V is TRBV7-9, with TRBD1 identical over 7 bases. V lost 4 bases, J lost 4 bases, and 6 bases stayed unmatched. CDR1 is SEHNR, CDR2 FQNEAQ, per germline (reference sequence). The CDR3 is made up of 14 amino acids.

The rearrangement joins TRBV7-9 to TRBJ2-3; 10 bases agree with TRBD1. The junction had 5 bases not matched to a gene; V was cut back by 1 base and J by 1 base. CDR3 length equals 17 residues. The germline V gene encodes CDR1 SEHNR and CDR2 FQNEAQ (reference sequence). CDR3 bases: TGTGCCAGCAGCTTAGGGACCGGGACAGGGGGCACAGATACGCAGTATTTT. It translates to CASSLGTGTGGTDTQYF. Based on the CDR3 plus reference TRBV7-9 and TRBJ2-3, the full variable domain is DTGVSQNPRHKITKRGQNVTFRCDPISEHNRLYWYRQTLGQGPEFLTYFQNEAQLEKSRLLSDRFSAERPKGSFSTLEIQRTEQGDSAMYLCASSLGTGTGGTDTQYFGPGTRLTVL.

This chain links TRBV6-5 with TRBJ1-4, with TRBD1 matching 10 bases. This CDR3 has 14 residues. Germline assignment: CDR1 MNHEY and CDR2 SVGAGI. J was trimmed by 7 bases and V by 5 bases; bases with no gene match: 4. CDR3 DNA: TGTGCCAGCAGTCCGACAGGGGGCCCTGAAAAACTGTTTTTT. This translates into CASSPTGGPEKLFF.

The gene calls are TRBV11-2 and TRBJ2-1; maybe TRBD2 (6 bases). Germline V CDR1 and CDR2: SGHAT, FQNNGV. The germline V and J ends were trimmed by 5 bases and 6 bases, with 14 bases remaining between them. This CDR3 is 14 amino acids long. CDR3 in amino acids: CASSTGLPINEQFF. CDR3 DNA: TGTGCCAGCAGCACGGGACTCCCCATCAATGAGCAGTTCTTC.

The chain has TRBV7-6 and TRBJ2-1; weak D call: TRBD2 (6 bases). V dropped 4 bases and J dropped 4 bases, with 14 bases sitting between them. CDR1 and CDR2 from the germline V gene are SGHVS and FNYEAQ. This CDR3 has 15 residues. The CDR3: CASSSSEGKYNEQFF. The CDR3 nucleotides are TGTGCCAGCAGCTCCTCGGAGGGCAAATACAATGAGCAGTTCTTC.

This sequence joins TRBV11-1 and TRBJ2-7; 12 bases line up with TRBD2. This CDR3 has 17 residues. Germline values: CDR1 SGHAT, CDR2 FQDESV (reference sequence). Germline trimming cut 5 bases from V and 3 bases from J; bases unmatched to any gene: 11. CDR3 bases: TGTGCCAGCAGCGAGAGGACTAGCGGGGACTCCGTCTACGAGCAGTACTTC. Its protein product is CASSERTSGDSVYEQYF.

The J gene is TRBJ2-3, the V gene TRBV27; 9 positions match TRBD2. Trimming removed 2 bases from V and 6 bases from J; junction bases left unmatched: 12. From germline, CDR1 is MNHEY and CDR2 SMNVEV (reference sequence). This CDR3 spans 17 amino acids. CDR3 protein: CASSLHPLSGRSDTQYF. In DNA, the CDR3 is TGTGCCAGCAGTTTACACCCCCTTAGCGGGAGATCGGATACGCAGTATTTT.

The chain couples TRBV6-6 to TRBJ2-5; 7 bases line up with TRBD2. The DNA end is a closer match to TRBJ2-7, so the J assignment may be wrong. Germline V gene sequence: CDR1 MNHNY, CDR2 SVGAGI (reference sequence). This CDR3 region has 14 residues. This CDR3 is CASRAELAEYEQYF. The CDR3 DNA follows: TGTGCCAGCCGAGCCGAGCTAGCGGAATACGAGCAGTACTTC.

The chain uses TRBV19 and TRBJ2-2, with D maybe TRBD2 (6 bases). This CDR3 has 14 residues. V lost 6 bases and J 6 bases, leaving 14 bases between the germline ends. Germline CDR1 and CDR2: LNHDA and SQIVND (reference sequence). The CDR3 loop is CASRKLGTPGELFF. In DNA, the CDR3 is TGTGCCAGTAGAAAGTTAGGGACTCCCGGGGAGCTGTTTTTT.

The chain uses TRBV10-3 and TRBJ1-2, with D possibly matching TRBD1 (5 bases). The germline V gene has CDR1 ENHRY and CDR2 SYGVKD. This CDR3 is built from 13 residues. Trimming pared 5 bases from V and 8 bases from J, leaving 15 bases between. The CDR3 reads CAISLQGGEGYTF. CDR3 nucleotides: TGTGCCATCAGTCTTCAGGGAGGGGAAGGCTACACCTTC.

The chain is built from TRBV11-2 and TRBJ2-2; 10 nucleotides align to TRBD2. Germline V gene lookup returns CDR1 SGHAT and CDR2 FQNNGV. The CDR3 sequence is 14 residues long. V was pared by 2 bases and J by 8 bases, with 2 bases of the junction left unmatched. CDR3 nucleotide sequence: TGTGCCAGCAGCTTAACTAGCGGGACTGGGGAGCTGTTTTTT. Its protein is CASSLTSGTGELFF.

The chain links TRBV4-1 to TRBJ1-3, with D unresolved. Per germline, CDR1 MGHRA and CDR2 YSYEKL. The CDR3 extends over 16 amino acids. V lost 1 base and J lost 4, with 14 bases in between. The CDR3 DNA is TGCGCCAGCAGCCAAGGAGGCGCTCGGGAGGGAAACACCATATATTTT. This gives the protein CASSQGGAREGNTIYF.

A few counts support this clone. The rearrangement links TRBV27 to TRBJ2-1; D is unclear. CDR1 is MNHEY and CDR2 is SMNVEV in the germline V gene (reference sequence). V shed 5 bases and J shed 7 bases, with 12 bases lying between them. The CDR3 consists of 13 residues. The CDR3 DNA follows: TGTGCCAGCAGTCCTAGTCCCACGAATGAGCAGTTCTTC. Protein sequence: CASSPSPTNEQFF.

This clone showed up just a few times. This chain connects TRBV5-1 to TRBJ2-5; 12 bases match TRBD1. The CDR3 consists of 15 residues. Looked up from germline, CDR1 is SGHRS and CDR2 is YFSETQ. With 4 bases clipped from V and 4 bases from J, the junction kept 5 bases outside the gene matches. The CDR3 reads CASSGDRGPGETQYF. CDR3 sequence (DNA): TGCGCCAGCAGCGGGGACAGGGGGCCGGGAGAGACCCAGTACTTC.

This clone was detected only a few times. V and J are TRBV5-1 and TRBJ2-1; D is unclear. CDR1 is SGHRS and CDR2 is YFSETQ in the germline V gene. CDR3 size: 14 residues. Trimming stripped 4 bases from V and 3 bases from J, with 11 bases between. The CDR3 DNA reads TGCGCCAGCAGCCCCGACTTACGCTACAATGAGCAGTTCTTC. This translates into CASSPDLRYNEQFF.

The chain uses TRBV7-9 and TRBJ2-5; no clear D. CDR3 size: 13 residues. V lost 6 bases to trimming and J lost 1 base, with 9 bases between them. Germline assignment: CDR1 SEHNR and CDR2 FQNEAQ (reference sequence). The CDR3 protein is CASRRLSQETQYF. In DNA, the CDR3 is TGTGCCAGCAGACGACTGAGCCAAGAGACCCAGTACTTC.

The chain links TRBV11-2 to TRBJ2-7; D might be TRBD2 (7 bases). Germline assignment: CDR1 SGHAT and CDR2 FQNNGV. Trimming removed 6 bases from V and 2 bases from J, with 17 bases in between. CDR3 length: 15 residues. As DNA, the CDR3 is TGTGCCAGCAGTCCCTGGGGGGGGCCCCCCTACGAGCAGTACTTC. This sequence encodes CASSPWGGPPYEQYF.

This chain uses TRBV6-5 with TRBJ2-3; TRBD2 is a possible D gene (5 bases). V was shortened by 6 bases and J by 8 bases, with 12 bases between the two germline ends. The CDR3 runs to 12 residues. Germline V lookup: CDR1 MNHEY, CDR2 SVGAGI. The CDR3 protein is CASRTPGGTQYF. CDR3 nucleotide sequence: TGTGCCAGCAGAACTCCAGGAGGTACGCAGTATTTT.